The source of this T cell receptor beta chain is a study of blood T cell repertoires in COVID-19. Study as a whole: The United States, Italy and Spain provided the acute and convalescent COVID-19 samples.

The CDR3 is 14 amino acids. Germline V lookup: CDR1 SEHNR, CDR2 FQNEAQ (reference sequence). Trimming took 5 bases from V and 1 from J, leaving 11 bases between them. In the original workflow: The assay estimated nucleated cells by amplifying reference gene primers. Produced via immunoSEQ multiplex PCR; TCRdb's table is partial and in-frame only. V and J calls plus clone size are reproduced from that table; the DNA served to infer D and trimming. The data hold about 180,000 clones, with 75% to 90% observed a single time. The source is a human donor with active or convalescent COVID-19. The donor label of this sample is uncertain. Sequenced: peripheral blood. The V gene is TRBV7-9, the J gene TRBJ2-5; D ambiguous. The CDR3 DNA is TGTGCCAGCAGCGCAGAGACGGGCCAAGAGACCCAGTACTTC. This encodes CASSAETGQETQYF.